This is a list of T cell receptor beta chains from one sample in a study of blood T cell repertoires in COVID-19. TCRdb keeps only in-frame clones here, not all; method: immunoSEQ multiplex PCR. Altogether fewer than 70,000 clones are present, approximately 78% being singletons, with the ten largest covering about a tenth. Sequenced sample: peripheral blood. Every receptor here comes from a woman of 80 years or more with acute or convalescent COVID-19. The CDR3 runs from the conserved cysteine through the conserved F or W. A D gene is named only where the DNA matches it firmly. A clone size is listed for some rows: how often the clone was seen (once, few, many), or a class if it is expanded.

d_gene,abundance,v_gene,j_gene,CDR3nt,CDR3aa
-,-,TRBV6-2/TRBV6-3,TRBJ2-7,TGTGCCAGCAGTTACTCGTTTGCGGGGTCCTACGAGCAGTACTTC,CASSYSFAGSYEQYF
-,-,TRBV5-1,TRBJ2-2,TGCGCCAGCAGAACCCTTGAGGTCGGGGAGCTGTTTTTT,CASRTLEVGELFF
TRBD1,few,TRBV7-2,TRBJ1-2,TGTGCCAGCAGCTTTTACCCGGGACAGGGGATGGGCTACACCTTC,CASSFYPGQGMGYTF
TRBD1,few,TRBV10-3,TRBJ2-1,TGTGCCATCAGTGAGTGGACAGGGGGCAATGAGCAGTTCTTC,CAISEWTGGNEQFF
TRBD1,-,TRBV4-2,TRBJ1-6,TGTGCCAGCAGCCAAGTCCGACAGGGTATAAGGAATTCACCCCTCCACTTT,CASSQVRQGIRNSPLHF
-,-,TRBV7-6,TRBJ1-1,TGTGCCAGCAGCAAAGAAAACCTTCGGAGCACTGAAGCTTTCTTT,CASSKENLRSTEAFF
-,-,TRBV19,TRBJ1-1,TGTGCCAGTAGTACGCCAGGGTTGAACACTGAAGCTTTCTTT,CASSTPGLNTEAFF
-,-,TRBV11-2,TRBJ1-2,TGTGCCAGCAGCTTCGGTCTTTTCGGCTACACCTTC,CASSFGLFGYTF
TRBD1,-,TRBV5-6,TRBJ1-1,TGTGCCAGCAGCCTAAAACAGGGGGCGAGGAGCACTGAAGCTTTCTTT,CASSLKQGARSTEAFF
-,few,TRBV6-6,TRBJ1-2,TGTGCCAGCAGTCAGATAAAGGGGCGCGGCTACACCTTC,CASSQIKGRGYTF
TRBD1,-,TRBV7-9,TRBJ1-2,TGTGCCAGCAGAGGAACAGGGGCCTCTGGCTACACCTTC,CASRGTGASGYTF
-,-,TRBV6-5,TRBJ1-2,TGTGCCACCCTAGGAGTAGGGAGGAACTATGGCTACACCTTC,CATLGVGRNYGYTF
TRBD2,once,TRBV6-1,TRBJ2-7,TGTGCCAGCAGTGAAGAAATTGGCGGGGGAGAGGACGAGCAGTACTTC,CASSEEIGGGEDEQYF
-,once,TRBV6-5,TRBJ2-2,TGTGCCAGCAGTTCCGGGACAAACACCGGGGAGCTGTTTTTT,CASSSGTNTGELFF
-,-,TRBV4-1,TRBJ2-7,TGCGCCAGCAGCCAAGATCGAGGTAGCGAGCAGTACTTC,CASSQDRGSEQYF
TRBD1,-,TRBV3-1/TRBV3-2,TRBJ2-5,TGTGCCAGCAGCCAAGAGTCGACAGGGAGAGAGACCCAGTACTTC,CASSQESTGRETQYF
TRBD2,many,TRBV6-2/TRBV6-3,TRBJ2-5,TGTGCCAGCAGTTCCTTGCGGGGGGAGGGAGAGACCCAGTACTTC,CASSSLRGEGETQYF
TRBD1,-,TRBV7-9,TRBJ1-1,TGTGCCAGCAGCTTAGCGAGGGGGCCAGCATACTCGAACACTGAAGCTTTCTTT,CASSLARGPAYSNTEAFF
-,-,TRBV10-1,TRBJ2-5,TGCGCCAGCAGCCAGGGCGAGACCCAGTACTTC,CASSQGETQYF
-,-,TRBV19,TRBJ2-7,TGTGCCAGTAACGACAGGCAAGGCGAGCAGTACTTC,CASNDRQGEQYF
-,-,TRBV7-9,TRBJ2-7,TGTGCCAGCAGCCTAAATATAGGCGGCTACGAGCAGTACTTC,CASSLNIGGYEQYF
TRBD2,-,TRBV5-1,TRBJ2-5,TGCGCCAGCAGCTTGGGGGGACTAGCGGGGGCGAGAGAGACCCAGTACTTC,CASSLGGLAGARETQYF
TRBD2,-,TRBV27,TRBJ2-4,TGTGCCAGCAGTTTATCGGGGGGGTTGGCAAAAAACATTCAGTACTTC,CASSLSGGLAKNIQYF
TRBD2,-,TRBV15,TRBJ2-1,TGTGCCACCAGCAGAGATCGGGCTAGCGGGGGGGGCAATGAGCAGTTCTTC,CATSRDRASGGGNEQFF
TRBD2,-,TRBV29-1,TRBJ2-7,TGCAGCGTTGCCCCCGGGAGGGCTCCCTACGAGCAGTACTTC,CSVAPGRAPYEQYF
-,-,TRBV4-1,TRBJ2-5,TGCGCCAGCAGCCAAGGAGGGGCAGGGGATCCCCAAGAGACCCAGTACTTC,CASSQGGAGDPQETQYF
-,once,TRBV19,TRBJ1-2,TGTGCCAGTAGATCCCCAGGGGATTACTATGGCTACACCTTC,CASRSPGDYYGYTF
-,-,TRBV3-1/TRBV3-2,TRBJ1-3,TGTGCCAGCAGCCAAACACAGGGTCCCGGAAACACCATATATTTT,CASSQTQGPGNTIYF
-,-,TRBV11-2,TRBJ2-6,TGTGCCAGCAGACCCGACAGGTGGAGCTCTGGGGCCAACGTCCTGACTTTC,CASRPDRWSSGANVLTF
-,-,TRBV3-1/TRBV3-2,TRBJ1-4,TGTGCCAGCAGCCAAGGAACGGGGGTCGGGGAAAAACTGTTTTTT,CASSQGTGVGEKLFF
TRBD2,once,TRBV15,TRBJ2-2,TGTGCCACCAGCAGTAGCGGGACCTACACCGGGGAGCTGTTTTTT,CATSSSGTYTGELFF
-,-,TRBV29-1,TRBJ2-5,TGCAGCGTGGAACCGGCGGGGCCATTCCAAGAGACCCAGTACTTC,CSVEPAGPFQETQYF
-,-,TRBV18,TRBJ1-4,TGTGCCAGCTCAGGGGGCGTTAATGAAAAACTGTTTTTT,CASSGGVNEKLFF
-,-,TRBV3-1/TRBV3-2,TRBJ2-7,TGTGCCAGCAACCTACAGGGCTACGAGCAGTACTTC,CASNLQGYEQYF
TRBD1,-,TRBV3-1/TRBV3-2,TRBJ1-2,TGTGCCAGCAGCCACCGGGACAGGGGGCGCGCTAACTATGGCTACACCTTC,CASSHRDRGRANYGYTF
TRBD1,-,TRBV12-3/TRBV12-4,TRBJ1-6,TGTGCCAGCAGTTTAACAGGGGACTCACCCCTCCACTTT,CASSLTGDSPLHF
-,few,TRBV5-1,TRBJ1-6,TGCGCCAGCAGCTTGGAGGCAGGGGATTCACCCCTCCACTTT,CASSLEAGDSPLHF
TRBD1,-,TRBV6-6,TRBJ1-6,TGTGCCAGCAGTTACGCTGGGACAGACGATAATTCACCCCTCCACTTT,CASSYAGTDDNSPLHF
TRBD2,-,TRBV11-2,TRBJ2-1,TGTGCCAGCAGCCCCAGCGGGGGGATCTACAATGAGCAGTTCTTC,CASSPSGGIYNEQFF
TRBD1,-,TRBV5-5,TRBJ1-1,TGTGCCAGCAGCCTACGACAGGGTAGGAACACTGAAGCTTTCTTT,CASSLRQGRNTEAFF
-,-,TRBV12-3/TRBV12-4,TRBJ2-5,TGTGCCAGCAGTTTATCAGGTGGGACCCAGTACTTC,CASSLSGGTQYF
-,-,TRBV11-3,TRBJ2-7,TGTGCCAGCAGCTTAGGGAGCTCCTACGAGCAGTACTTC,CASSLGSSYEQYF
-,-,TRBV29-1,TRBJ2-1,TGCAGCGTTGAAGTATCGGGTGGTGGAAATGAGCAGTTCTTC,CSVEVSGGGNEQFF
TRBD1,-,TRBV5-5,TRBJ1-1,TGTGCCAGCAGCTTGGTGTCACAGGGGCACACTGAAGCTTTCTTT,CASSLVSQGHTEAFF
-,-,TRBV19,TRBJ1-5,TGTGCCAGTAGTGGCAGGAGGCTTTCACATAGCAATCAGCCCCAGCATTTT,CASSGRRLSHSNQPQHF
-,once,TRBV20-1,TRBJ2-7,TGCAGTGCTAGAGTAGGGGCCGGGCAGTACTTC,CSARVGAGQYF
TRBD1,-,TRBV10-3,TRBJ1-1,TGTGCCATCAGTGAGTCGGCCCCCCCCGGACAGGGAGGGACTGAAGCTTTCTTT,CAISESAPPGQGGTEAFF
-,-,TRBV6-6,TRBJ2-7,TGTGCCAGCAGTTACGGTCCGAGGGACGAGCAGTACTTC,CASSYGPRDEQYF
TRBD1,-,TRBV29-1,TRBJ1-6,TGCAGCGCGGGACAGGGAAATTCACCCCTCCACTTT,CSAGQGNSPLHF
TRBD1,-,TRBV29-1,TRBJ1-1,TGCAGCGTTGAAGTTGGACAGGACACTGAAGCTTTCTTT,CSVEVGQDTEAFF
TRBD2,-,TRBV5-4,TRBJ2-7,TGTGCCAGCAGCTTGGATCTCGGACTAGCGGGGGAGCAGTACTTC,CASSLDLGLAGEQYF
TRBD1,-,TRBV6-4,TRBJ2-6,TGTGCCAGCAGTGATGGGACAGGGGGAAATACTGGGGCCAACGTCCTGACTTTC,CASSDGTGGNTGANVLTF
-,once,TRBV15,TRBJ2-1,TGTGCCACCAGCAGAGATCCCGGGACTTCCTACAATGAGCAGTTCTTC,CATSRDPGTSYNEQFF
-,-,TRBV27,TRBJ2-7,TGTGCCAGCAGTTTATCGGGTGGGTGGGGGACTCCCCCCTACGAGCAGTACTTC,CASSLSGGWGTPPYEQYF
-,-,TRBV6-6,TRBJ1-3,TGTGCCAGCAGTTACTCAAGCCTTAGCGGAGGAAACACCATATATTTT,CASSYSSLSGGNTIYF